These 17 T cell receptor beta chains were all obtained from the same sample, sequenced in a study of T cells in Graves' hyperthyroidism and ophthalmopathy. TCR beta CDR3 regions were amplified from RNA. RT-PCR in the first round (using the HTBI primer set) targeted the TCR CDR3. TCRdb re-called the multiplex PCR reads through MiXCR, storing one row per CDR3 protein. The table shows fewer than 800,000 distinct CDR3 sequences, with roughly 15% occurring only once. Sequenced input: blood. Source of these receptors: a man between 18 and 35 years old with Graves' hyperthyroidism.

The CDR3, as DNA: TGTGCCAGCAGCTTTAGACTAGCGGGAAACACCGGGGAGCTGTTTTTT. This codes for CASSFRLAGNTGELFF. The rearrangement joins TRBV11-2 to TRBJ2-2; 11 bases are a match to TRBD2. Trimming at V came to 3 bases and at J to 2 bases, leaving 2 bases not matched to a gene. This CDR3 has 16 amino acids. CDR1 and CDR2 from the germline V gene are SGHAT and FQNNGV. The full variable domain, its missing parts supplied by reference TRBV11-2 and TRBJ2-2, is EAGVAQSPRYKIIEKRQSVAFWCNPISGHATLYWYQQILGQGPKLLIQFQNNGVVDDSQLPKDRFSAERLKGVDSTLKIQPAKLEDSAVYLCASSFRLAGNTGELFFGEGSRLTVL.

Many counts were recorded for this clonotype. This chain joins TRBV28 and TRBJ1-4, with unresolved D. This CDR3 has 14 amino acids. Trimming removed 8 bases from V and 4 bases from J, with 14 bases in between. CDR1 MDHEN and CDR2 SYDVKM come from the germline V gene. The CDR3 here is CASSLVSGNEKLFF. The CDR3 nucleotides read TGTGCCAGCTCCCTGGTTTCGGGTAATGAAAAACTGTTTTTT.

In its sample, this clonotype was seen a few times. J is TRBJ1-1 and V is TRBV19, with D perhaps TRBD1 (5 bases). Between the trimmed V and J ends, which lost 3 bases and 0 bases, there was a span of 17 bases. The CDR3 is 17 residues long. Germline V lookup: CDR1 LNHDA, CDR2 SQIVND (reference sequence). In DNA form, the CDR3 reads TGTGCCAGTAGTATTGGGAGCGGGGGGTCCATGAACACTGAAGCTTTCTTT. Translation: CASSIGSGGSMNTEAFF. The full variable domain, its missing parts supplied by reference TRBV19 and TRBJ1-1, is DGGITQSPKYLFRKEGQNVTLSCEQNLNHDAMYWYRQDPGQGLRLIYYSQIVNDFQKGDIAEGYSVSREKKESFPLTVTSAQKNPTAFYLCASSIGSGGSMNTEAFFGQGTRLTVV.

This clonotype came up a few times. The J gene is TRBJ1-1, the V gene TRBV28, with D unclear. The V and J ends lost 10 bases and 0 bases respectively, with 12 bases between them. This CDR3 is 13 amino acids long. Germline V gene lookup returns CDR1 MDHEN and CDR2 SYDVKM. CDR3 nucleotide sequence: TGTGCCATACAACAGAAAATGAACACTGAAGCTTTCTTT. The encoded protein is CAIQQKMNTEAFF.

At least ten counts were recorded for this clonotype. The rearrangement joins TRBV20-1 to TRBJ2-7; TRBD2 is a possible D gene (6 bases). This CDR3 is built from 11 residues. The V end was cut by 8 bases, the J end by 3 bases, with 11 bases between. Looked up from germline, CDR1 is DFQATT and CDR2 is SNEGSKA (reference sequence). The CDR3, as DNA: TGCAGTCTTCGGGGGTACTACGAGCAGTACTTC. It translates to CSLRGYYEQYF.

As regards this clonotype: A much larger clone differs by one base, so this may be a read error. This chain uses TRBV9 with TRBJ1-1, with unresolved D. The CDR3 contains 16 residues. Germline V lookup: CDR1 SGDLS, CDR2 YYNGEE. V lost 4 bases and J lost 2, with 18 bases in between. The CDR3, as DNA: TGTGCCAGCAGCCCGACGGTCGGGGAGAAAAACACTGAAGCTTTCTTT. Amino acid sequence: CASSPTVGEKNTEAFF.

The rearrangement joins TRBV29-1 to TRBJ1-1, with D possibly TRBD1 on 5 matching bases. Germline CDR1 is SQVTM and CDR2 is ANQGSEA. The CDR3 spans 13 residues. The V end lost 4 bases, the J end lost 4 bases, and 13 bases lay between the germline ends. The CDR3 region has the DNA TGCAGCGTTGGCCGGGACTGGAGCACTGAAGCTTTCTTT. Its protein product is CSVGRDWSTEAFF. Full variable domain (outside the CDR3, taken from reference TRBV29-1 and TRBJ1-1): SAVISQKPSRDICQRGTSLTIQCQVDSQVTMMFWYRQQPGQSLTLIATANQGSEATYESGFVIDKFPISRPNLTFSTLTVSNMSPEDSSIYLCSVGRDWSTEAFFGQGTRLTVV.

This clonotype was seen ten or more times. The chain is built from TRBV28 and TRBJ1-1; no clear D. V was pared by 3 bases and J by 3 bases, with 11 bases between. CDR3 length: 14 amino acids. Germline CDR1 and CDR2: MDHEN and SYDVKM. CDR3 sequence: CASSFRLGYTEAFF. The CDR3 nucleotides read TGTGCCAGCAGTTTCCGACTCGGCTACACTGAAGCTTTCTTT. The full variable domain, its missing parts supplied by reference TRBV28 and TRBJ1-1, is DVKVTQSSRYLVKRTGEKVFLECVQDMDHENMFWYRQDPGLGLRLIYFSYDVKMKEKGDIPEGYSVSREKKERFSLILESASTNQTSMYLCASSFRLGYTEAFFGQGTRLTVV.

The CDR3 nucleotides read TGCGCCAGCAGCTTGTACCTGTCGACGCAGTATTTT. Residues: CASSLYLSTQYF. This chain joins TRBV5-1 and TRBJ2-3; D ambiguous. Germline values: CDR1 SGHRS, CDR2 YFSETQ. The V end was cut by 1 base, the J end by 9 bases, with 9 bases between. The CDR3 is made up of 12 amino acids.

The chain couples TRBV20-1 to TRBJ2-5; no firm D call. The length of the CDR3 is 13 residues. V was shortened by 0 bases and J by 5 bases, with 10 bases between the two germline ends. CDR1 DFQATT and CDR2 SNEGSKA come from the germline V gene (reference sequence). CDR3 sequence: CSARDHKLETQYF. The CDR3 bases are TGCAGTGCTAGAGATCACAAGCTGGAGACCCAGTACTTC.

This clonotype appeared many times. This chain links TRBV11-3 with TRBJ2-1; D call uncertain. This CDR3 has 12 amino acids. The germline CDR1 and CDR2 sequences are SGHNT and YENEEA. V lost 0 bases, J lost 9 bases, and 6 bases lay in between. The CDR3 region has the DNA TGTGCCAGCAGCTTAGAAAGTACTGAGCAGTTCTTC. It codes for CASSLESTEQFF.

This chain uses TRBV6-1 with TRBJ2-5; tentative D call: TRBD2 (5 bases). The CDR3 contains 17 residues. The germline CDR1 and CDR2 sequences are MNHNS and SASEGT. The V gene lost 6 bases and the J gene lost 5 bases, with 25 bases spanning the gap. In DNA, the CDR3 is TGTGCCAGCAGCCTCGGAAAAGACCGCGCGGGTGTTGAGACCCAGTACTTC. Its protein product is CASSLGKDRAGVETQYF.

This clonotype occurred many times. The J gene is TRBJ2-3, the V gene TRBV20-1, with TRBD2 identical over 12 bases. The germline gives CDR1 DFQATT, CDR2 SNEGSKA (reference sequence). The CDR3 has 16 residues. With 0 bases clipped from V and 2 bases from J, the junction kept 3 bases outside the gene matches. CDR3 amino acids: CSARDRLAGVTDTQYF. CDR3 bases: TGCAGTGCTAGAGATCGACTAGCGGGAGTCACAGATACGCAGTATTTT.

A few counts support this clonotype. This chain's CDR3 is CATSERTSGCNEQFF. DNA of the CDR3: TGTGCCACCAGTGAACGGACTAGCGGGTGCAATGAGCAGTTCTTC. V gene TRBV24-1 combines with J gene TRBJ2-1; 11 bases align to TRBD2. J was trimmed by 6 bases and V by 4 bases; bases with no gene match: 4. The CDR3 spans 15 residues. The germline V gene has CDR1 KGHDR and CDR2 SFDVKD.

This clonotype has at least ten counts. The chain employs TRBV15 and TRBJ1-5, with D perhaps matching TRBD1 (5 bases). Germline CDR1 LNHNV, CDR2 YYDKDF (reference sequence). The CDR3 covers 14 residues. The V end lost 4 bases, the J end lost 4 bases, and 11 bases lay between the germline ends. In nucleotides, the CDR3 is TGTGCCACCAGCACTTCCGGGGGGAATCAGCCCCAGCATTTT. Protein: CATSTSGGNQPQHF. Using reference TRBV15 and TRBJ1-5 for the parts outside the CDR3, the full variable domain is DAMVIQNPRYQVTQFGKPVTLSCSQTLNHNVMYWYQQKSSQAPKLLFHYYDKDFNNEADTPDNFQSRRPNTSFCFLDIRSPGLGDTAMYLCATSTSGGNQPQHFGDGTRLSIL.

In its sample, this clonotype was seen many times. The V gene is TRBV29-1, the J gene TRBJ1-1, with D possibly matching TRBD1 (6 bases). CDR1 is SQVTM and CDR2 is ANQGSEA in the germline V gene. The CDR3 extends over 10 amino acids. Trimming shortened V by 7 bases and J by 7 bases, and 10 bases separated the two germline ends. In DNA, the CDR3 is TGCAGCGCAGGGGAAGGTGAAGCTTTCTTT. Amino acids: CSAGEGEAFF.

This clonotype was picked up a small number of times. The V call is TRBV6-9, the J call TRBJ2-1; possibly TRBD1 for D (5 bases). There are 15 residues in the CDR3. Germline V gene sequence: CDR1 MNHGY, CDR2 SVAAGI. Trimming left V 3 bases short and J 3 bases short, with 12 bases between. The CDR3 loop reads CASSYNRWGYNEQFF. CDR3 bases: TGTGCCAGCAGTTACAACAGGTGGGGCTACAATGAGCAGTTCTTC.